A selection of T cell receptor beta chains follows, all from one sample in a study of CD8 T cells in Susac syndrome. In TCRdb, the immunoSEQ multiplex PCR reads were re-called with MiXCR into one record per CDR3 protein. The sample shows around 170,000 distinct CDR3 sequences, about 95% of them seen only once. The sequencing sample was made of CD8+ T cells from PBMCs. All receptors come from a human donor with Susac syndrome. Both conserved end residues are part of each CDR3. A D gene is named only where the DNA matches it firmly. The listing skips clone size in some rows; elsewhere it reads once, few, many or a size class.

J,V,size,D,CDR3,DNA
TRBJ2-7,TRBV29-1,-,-,CSGSGPSYEQYF,TGCAGCGGCTCCGGGCCGAGCTACGAGCAGTACTTC
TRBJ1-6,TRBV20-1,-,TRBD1,CSASEGQTNSPLHF,TGCAGTGCTAGTGAGGGACAGACTAATTCACCCCTCCACTTT
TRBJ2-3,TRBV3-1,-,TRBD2,CASSQVAGVTDTQYF,TGTGCCAGCAGCCAAGTAGCGGGAGTCACAGATACGCAGTATTTT
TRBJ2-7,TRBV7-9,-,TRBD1,CASSIIRDRNSYEQYF,TGTGCCAGCAGCATAATCCGGGACAGGAACTCCTACGAGCAGTACTTC
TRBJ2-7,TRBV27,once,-,CASSTAPAGSYEQYF,TGTGCCAGCAGTACCGCCCCCGCAGGCTCCTACGAGCAGTACTTC
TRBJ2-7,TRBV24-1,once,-,CATSEDSTQQYF,TGTGCCACCAGTGAAGACTCGACCCAGCAGTACTTC
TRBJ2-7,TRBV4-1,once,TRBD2,CASSVLSGLAGYEQYF,TGCGCCAGCAGCGTCCTATCAGGACTAGCGGGTTACGAGCAGTACTTC
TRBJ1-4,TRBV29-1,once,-,CSVTDRREKLFF,TGCAGCGTTACCGATCGTCGGGAAAAACTGTTTTTT
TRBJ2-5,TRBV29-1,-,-,CSVDHGRSKKETQYF,TGCAGCGTGGACCATGGACGGAGTAAAAAAGAGACCCAGTACTTC
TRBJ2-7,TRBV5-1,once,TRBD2,CASSRTSGAKTYEQYF,TGCGCCAGCAGTCGTACTAGCGGGGCAAAAACCTACGAGCAGTACTTC
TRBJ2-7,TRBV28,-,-,CASRWAGSLEQYF,TGTGCCAGCCGCTGGGCAGGGAGCCTCGAGCAGTACTTC
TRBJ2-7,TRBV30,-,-,CAWTDQATYF,TGTGCCTGGACCGACCAGGCAACATACTTC
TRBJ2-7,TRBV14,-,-,CASSQNSIEQYF,TGTGCCAGCAGCCAGAATTCTATCGAGCAGTACTTC
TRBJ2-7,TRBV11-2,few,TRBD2,CASSLKTSGSTYEQYF,TGTGCCAGCAGCTTAAAGACTAGCGGCAGTACTTACGAGCAGTACTTC
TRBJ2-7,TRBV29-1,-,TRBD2,CSVAGTGGPINEQYF,TGCAGCGTGGCGGGGACGGGAGGGCCCATCAACGAGCAGTACTTC